This TCR beta chain was observed in a study of radiation and T cells in renal cell carcinoma. Repertoires were generated with immunoSEQ multiplex PCR, while TCRdb's copy carries only in-frame clones and drops some. The repertoire holds 150,000 to 200,000 clones, about 88% seen once, with approximately 11% in the top ten. Documented time point: blood 4 weeks post-SBRT, at nephrectomy. Treatment reported: 15 Gy SBRT to primary tumor, nephrectomy 4 weeks later. Nephrectomy followed 15 Gy stereotactic body radiation by 4 weeks. Study observations and caveats: From baseline, blood top tumor clonotypes peaked at 2 weeks post-radiation.

The V end was cut by 5 bases, the J end by 3 bases, with 13 bases between. Germline loops: CDR1 SGHTA, CDR2 FQGTGA. CDR3 length equals 15 residues. For this clone: Its specificity is unknown.

This receptor was identified in a woman between 50 and 59 years old with renal cell carcinoma. The sequencing here drew on blood, taken from a patient whose treatment included radiotherapy and nephrectomy. The chain carries TRBV7-3 and TRBJ2-2; the D gene could be TRBD1 or TRBD2 (6 bases each). CDR3 protein: CASSHGRGDTGELFF. The CDR3 bases are TGTGCCAGCAGCCATGGAAGGGGGGACACCGGGGAGCTGTTTTTT.